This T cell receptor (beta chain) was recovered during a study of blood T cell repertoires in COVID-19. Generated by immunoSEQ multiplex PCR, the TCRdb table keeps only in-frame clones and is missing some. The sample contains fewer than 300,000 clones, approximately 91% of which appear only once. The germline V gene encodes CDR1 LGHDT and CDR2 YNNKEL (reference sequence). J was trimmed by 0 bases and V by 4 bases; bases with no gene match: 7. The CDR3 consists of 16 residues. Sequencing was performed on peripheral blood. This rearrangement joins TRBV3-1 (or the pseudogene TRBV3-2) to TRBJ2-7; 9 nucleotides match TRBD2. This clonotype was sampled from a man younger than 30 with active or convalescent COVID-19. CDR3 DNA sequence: TGTGCCAGCAGCCCCTTAGCGGGGGCGAGCTCCTACGAGCAGTACTTC. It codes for CASSPLAGASSYEQYF.